The source of this TCR beta chain is a study of early T cells in non-severe SARS-CoV-2 infection. Study-level findings and limits: VDJdb matches were skewed toward anti-spike CD8 T cell responses.

Germline values: CDR1 MNHEY, CDR2 SVGEGT. V dropped 2 bases and J dropped 5; count of bases not matched to a gene: 5. The CDR3 sequence is 15 residues long. Individual cDNA molecules each received unique molecular identifiers attached to them. Each CDR3 protein gets one entry after TCRdb re-called the 5' RACE reads with MiXCR. Here the sample spans some 66,000 distinct CDR3 sequences, approximately 9% being singletons. This clonotype was seen a few times. Antigen unknown. The source material was whole blood. The chain uses TRBV6-2 or TRBV6-3 and TRBJ2-1, with 8 bases matching TRBD2. This receptor was identified in an adult who was a healthcare worker with PCR-confirmed SARS-CoV-2 infection or an uninfected control (not recorded which). The CDR3 reads CASSYLGLANNEQFF. The CDR3 DNA reads as TGTGCCAGCAGTTACCTCGGACTAGCAAACAATGAGCAGTTCTTC.